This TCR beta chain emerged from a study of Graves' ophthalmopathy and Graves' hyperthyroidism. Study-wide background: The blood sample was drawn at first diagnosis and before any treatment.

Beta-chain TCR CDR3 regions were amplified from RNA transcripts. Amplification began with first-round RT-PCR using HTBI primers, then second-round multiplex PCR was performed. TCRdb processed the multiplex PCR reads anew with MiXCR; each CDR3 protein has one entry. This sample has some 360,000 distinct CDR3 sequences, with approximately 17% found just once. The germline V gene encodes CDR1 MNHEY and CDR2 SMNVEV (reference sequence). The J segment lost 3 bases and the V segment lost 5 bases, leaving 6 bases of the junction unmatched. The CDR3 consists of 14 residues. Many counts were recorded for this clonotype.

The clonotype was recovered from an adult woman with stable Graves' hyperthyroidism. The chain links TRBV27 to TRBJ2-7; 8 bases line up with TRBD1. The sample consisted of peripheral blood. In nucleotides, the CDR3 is TGTGCCAGCAGTGACAGGGGAGTGGGCTACGAGCAGTACTTC. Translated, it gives CASSDRGVGYEQYF.